Following are 14 T cell receptor beta chains from one sample sequenced in a study of human T cells and chemical hapten exposure (dated by TCRdb to the early 2020s). Library construction relied on RACE. Sequencing was performed on a NextSeq 500. TCRdb's own reprocessing of the public reads used fastp at Q25 and MiXCR and kept productive beta chains. Entries that share a CDR3 protein sequence are merged under the most common genes and DNA. For this sample there are roughly 380,000 distinct CDR3 sequences; under 6.5% appear just once. Together, the top ten hold less than 6.5% of the sample. The time point label for this specimen denotes: patch test 2, 6 weeks after DPC sensitization. The treatment or condition label, as the study defines it: therapeutic diphenylcyclopropenone sensitization with weekly scalp DPC. The sequences come from whole blood, collected in connection with sensitization to the hapten diphenylcyclopropenone (DPC). The source is a woman aged 18-29 years with alopecia areata. Some clones in this sample may be carry-over from other donors' samples.

V usage is TRBV20-1 and J usage is TRBJ2-1; no clear D gene. The V gene lost 8 bases and the J gene lost 2 bases, with 10 bases spanning the gap. The CDR3 totals 12 residues. Germline V gene lookup returns CDR1 DFQATT and CDR2 SNEGSKA (reference sequence). CDR3 amino acids: CSRDGTYNEQFF. The CDR3 coding sequence is TGCAGTCGAGATGGGACCTACAATGAGCAGTTCTTC.

The rearrangement joins TRBV10-3 to TRBJ2-3; TRBD2 matches at 12 bases. V dropped 7 bases and J dropped 4; count of bases not matched to a gene: 15. Germline CDR1 ENHRY, CDR2 SYGVKD. The CDR3 extends over 18 amino acids. The CDR3 here is CAITLASGGALGPDTQYF. Here the CDR3 DNA reads TGTGCCATCACCTTGGCTAGCGGGGGGGCCTTGGGACCAGATACGCAGTATTTT.

This clonotype was seen at least ten times. This sequence joins TRBV5-1 and TRBJ1-1; D perhaps matches TRBD1 (5 bases). Trimming shortened V by 6 bases and J by 1 base, and 13 bases separated the two germline ends. Germline values: CDR1 SGHRS, CDR2 YFSETQ. The CDR3 is made up of 14 amino acids. This chain's CDR3 is CASTSLTANTEAFF. CDR3 DNA sequence: TGCGCCAGCACCTCCTTGACAGCGAACACTGAAGCTTTCTTT.

This clonotype was seen many times. The chain joins TRBV7-3 to TRBJ1-1; D call uncertain. The V and J ends lost 5 bases and 4 bases respectively, with 11 bases between them. There are 13 residues in the CDR3. In germline, CDR1 is SGHTA, CDR2 FQGTGA. The CDR3 region has the DNA TGTGCCAGCAGCCAGGCCGCAGCCACTGAAGCTTTCTTT. It translates to CASSQAAATEAFF.

This clonotype was recorded at least ten times. The rearrangement links TRBV4-2 to TRBJ1-4; no clear D. Per germline, CDR1 LGHNA and CDR2 YNFKEQ. Trimming left V 1 base short and J 0 bases short, with 9 bases between. The CDR3 sequence is 16 residues long. The CDR3 nucleotides read TGTGCCAGCAGCCAAGGTAACGGTGCAACTAATGAAAAACTGTTTTTT. It is translated as CASSQGNGATNEKLFF.

The sample holds many counts of this clonotype. The V and J genes are TRBV5-4 and TRBJ1-1; the match to TRBD1 covers 8 bases. With 4 bases clipped from V and 7 bases from J, the junction kept 6 bases outside the gene matches. From germline, CDR1 is SGHNT and CDR2 YYREEE (reference sequence). This CDR3 has 13 amino acids. CDR3 loop: CASSPDRGGEAFF. CDR3 nucleotide sequence: TGTGCCAGCAGCCCTGACAGGGGTGGTGAAGCTTTCTTT.

Many counts were recorded for this clonotype. The chain couples TRBV20-1 to TRBJ2-7, with TRBD2 matching over 12 bases. The CDR3 extends over 15 amino acids. Germline trimming cut 4 bases from V and 11 bases from J; bases unmatched to any gene: 15. CDR1 is DFQATT and CDR2 is SNEGSKA in the germline V gene (reference sequence). CDR3 amino acids: CSANKLAGGDSREYF. The DNA of the CDR3 is TGCAGTGCTAATAAACTAGCGGGGGGCGATTCCAGGGAGTACTTC.

V gene TRBV10-3 combines with J gene TRBJ1-4; TRBD1 is a possible D gene (5 bases). The germline gives CDR1 ENHRY, CDR2 SYGVKD. This CDR3 contains 13 residues. Trimming removed 11 bases from V and 7 bases from J, with 17 bases in between. The CDR3 loop is CASGGPRVEKLFF. The CDR3 bases are TGTGCCTCCGGGGGACCGCGAGTTGAAAAACTGTTTTTT.

V and J are TRBV12-3 or TRBV12-4 and TRBJ1-1; TRBD1 is a possible D gene (5 bases). CDR3 size: 13 residues. The V end lost 7 bases, the J end lost 4 bases, and 13 bases lay between the germline ends. This CDR3 reads CASTPGHVTEAFF. In nucleotides, the CDR3 is TGTGCCAGCACCCCTGGACATGTCACTGAAGCTTTCTTT.

Only a few counts were recorded for this clonotype. This chain uses TRBV5-1 with TRBJ2-2; TRBD1 agrees at 9 bases. The CDR3 has 17 residues. Germline V gene sequence: CDR1 SGHRS, CDR2 YFSETQ. V lost 2 bases to trimming and J lost 1 base; unmatched junction nucleotides: 6. The CDR3 DNA follows: TGCGCCAGCAGCTTCTCAACAGGGGGCGAGAACACCGGGGAGCTGTTTTTT. Amino acid sequence: CASSFSTGGENTGELFF.

The sample holds many counts of this clonotype. J is TRBJ1-4 and V is TRBV4-2; D not certain. Germline lookup yields CDR1 LGHNA and CDR2 YNFKEQ. The CDR3 runs to 16 residues. V shed 4 bases and J shed 7 bases, with 19 bases lying between them. DNA of the CDR3: TGTGCCAGCAGCCCGAACGGAGGATCAGCGCTTGAAAAACTGTTTTTT. This translates into CASSPNGGSALEKLFF.

This clonotype was seen a few times. The chain links TRBV6-5 to TRBJ2-3; D possibly matches TRBD1 or TRBD2 (5 bases each). This CDR3 is built from 13 residues. V was pared by 7 bases and J by 0 bases, with 8 bases between. Germline V lookup: CDR1 MNHEY, CDR2 SVGAGI. For the CDR3, the DNA is TGTGCCAGCATTGGGGGTAGCACAGATACGCAGTATTTT. Protein sequence: CASIGGSTDTQYF.

This clonotype showed up just a few times. The chain has TRBV28 and TRBJ2-7; TRBD1 might be the D (5 bases). Germline CDR1 is MDHEN and CDR2 is SYDVKM. The CDR3 covers 14 residues. V dropped 3 bases and J dropped 8 bases, with 17 bases sitting between them. This CDR3 reads CASSLVGALRQQYF. The CDR3 DNA reads TGTGCCAGCAGTTTGGTAGGGGCGCTACGACAGCAGTACTTC.

The CDR3 is CASSYVDNNSPLHF. In DNA form, the CDR3 reads TGTGCCAGCAGTTACGTGGATAATAATTCACCCCTCCACTTT. The J gene is TRBJ1-6, the V gene TRBV6-5; D call uncertain. The CDR3 runs 14 residues. Looked up from germline, CDR1 is MNHEY and CDR2 is SVGAGI. Trimming pared 2 bases from V and 5 bases from J, leaving 7 bases between.